These T cell receptor beta chains were read from a single sample in a study of shared clonotypes between healthy human individuals. Sequenced by immunoSEQ multiplex PCR; TCRdb stores in-frame clones only, minus some. The data hold about 2 million clones, with approximately 94% observed a single time. Sequencing input: naive CD8+ T cells sorted from blood. These receptors originate from a man between 18 and 35 years old in good health. The CDR3 runs from the conserved cysteine through the conserved F or W. The D gene is left open where the match is weak. Clone size is given for some rows only: seen once, a few or many times, or a class if the clone is expanded.

v_gene: TRBV7-2
abundance: .
d_gene: TRBD2
j_gene: TRBJ2-5
CDR3aa: CASSRRTSGDETQYF
CDR3nt: TGTGCCAGCAGCCGGCGGACTAGCGGGGATGAGACCCAGTACTTC

v_gene: TRBV4-3
abundance: .
d_gene: TRBD1
j_gene: TRBJ1-1
CDR3aa: CASSQDLEGANTEAFF
CDR3nt: TGCGCCAGCAGCCAAGATCTCGAGGGGGCTAACACTGAAGCTTTCTTT

v_gene: TRBV29-1
abundance: .
d_gene: .
j_gene: TRBJ1-1
CDR3aa: CSVVLVGGTEAFF
CDR3nt: TGCAGCGTTGTCTTGGTGGGAGGCACTGAAGCTTTCTTT

v_gene: TRBV27
abundance: .
d_gene: TRBD1
j_gene: TRBJ1-5
CDR3aa: CASSLAGGGNQPQHF
CDR3nt: TGTGCCAGCAGCCTAGCAGGGGGTGGCAATCAGCCCCAGCATTTT

v_gene: TRBV21-1
abundance: .
d_gene: .
j_gene: TRBJ1-2
CDR3aa: CASSKTPQGTGYTF
CDR3nt: TGTGCCAGCAGCAAGACACCTCAGGGTACAGGCTACACCTTC

v_gene: TRBV28
abundance: .
d_gene: TRBD1
j_gene: TRBJ1-2
CDR3aa: CASSFLGQDSYYGYTF
CDR3nt: TGTGCCAGCAGTTTTCTCGGACAGGATTCCTACTATGGCTACACCTTC

v_gene: TRBV5-1
abundance: .
d_gene: .
j_gene: TRBJ1-4
CDR3aa: CASSEMTAGHEKLFF
CDR3nt: TGCGCCAGCAGTGAGATGACGGCGGGGCATGAAAAACTGTTTTTT

v_gene: TRBV19
abundance: .
d_gene: .
j_gene: TRBJ2-1
CDR3aa: CASSIGVAVNEQFF
CDR3nt: TGTGCCAGTAGTATAGGGGTGGCTGTGAATGAGCAGTTCTTC

v_gene: TRBV19
abundance: .
d_gene: TRBD1
j_gene: TRBJ1-1
CDR3aa: CASSRDREGMNTEAFF
CDR3nt: TGTGCCAGTAGTAGAGACAGGGAAGGCATGAACACTGAAGCTTTCTTT

v_gene: TRBV6-4
abundance: .
d_gene: .
j_gene: TRBJ2-6
CDR3aa: CASSDSEGANVLTF
CDR3nt: TGTGCCAGCAGTGACTCGGAAGGGGCCAACGTCCTGACTTTC

v_gene: TRBV5-5
abundance: .
d_gene: .
j_gene: TRBJ2-5
CDR3aa: CASSSDYRAQETQYF
CDR3nt: TGTGCCAGCAGCTCCGATTACAGGGCTCAAGAGACCCAGTACTTC

v_gene: TRBV4-1
abundance: .
d_gene: TRBD1
j_gene: TRBJ2-1
CDR3aa: CASSHVDRPSYNEQFF
CDR3nt: TGCGCCAGCAGCCACGTGGACAGGCCCTCCTACAATGAGCAGTTCTTC

v_gene: TRBV7-2
abundance: .
d_gene: TRBD1
j_gene: TRBJ2-7
CDR3aa: CASSLEDRVAYEQYF
CDR3nt: TGTGCCAGCAGCTTAGAGGACAGGGTAGCCTACGAGCAGTACTTC

v_gene: TRBV7-2
abundance: .
d_gene: .
j_gene: TRBJ2-6
CDR3aa: CASSLGSSGANVLTF
CDR3nt: TGTGCCAGCAGCTTAGGCAGCTCTGGGGCCAACGTCCTGACTTTC

v_gene: TRBV25-1
abundance: .
d_gene: .
j_gene: TRBJ2-3
CDR3aa: CASSELGTQRSGADTQYF
CDR3nt: TGTGCCAGCAGTGAATTGGGAACACAAAGGTCAGGGGCAGATACGCAGTATTTT

v_gene: TRBV14
abundance: .
d_gene: TRBD1
j_gene: TRBJ2-7
CDR3aa: CASSEQGMDYEQYF
CDR3nt: TGTGCCAGCAGCGAACAGGGGATGGACTACGAGCAGTACTTC

v_gene: TRBV27
abundance: .
d_gene: .
j_gene: TRBJ2-1
CDR3aa: CASSLGGGEQFF
CDR3nt: TGTGCCAGCAGTTTAGGGGGTGGTGAGCAGTTCTTC

v_gene: TRBV2
abundance: .
d_gene: .
j_gene: TRBJ1-1
CDR3aa: CASGRENTEAFF
CDR3nt: TGTGCCAGCGGGAGGGAAAACACTGAAGCTTTCTTT

v_gene: TRBV29-1
abundance: .
d_gene: .
j_gene: TRBJ2-3
CDR3aa: CSVDGTSDTQYF
CDR3nt: TGCAGCGTTGATGGGACCTCAGATACGCAGTATTTT

v_gene: TRBV2
abundance: .
d_gene: .
j_gene: TRBJ2-5
CDR3aa: CASLDWAEETQYF
CDR3nt: TGTGCCAGCTTAGACTGGGCGGAGGAGACCCAGTACTTC

v_gene: TRBV28
abundance: .
d_gene: .
j_gene: TRBJ2-5
CDR3aa: CASNPTPAPPGETQYF
CDR3nt: TGTGCCAGCAACCCGACCCCGGCCCCGCCAGGAGAGACCCAGTACTTC

v_gene: TRBV5-1
abundance: .
d_gene: .
j_gene: TRBJ2-1
CDR3aa: CASSLGQVSNNEQFF
CDR3nt: TGCGCCAGCAGCTTGGGACAGGTTTCAAACAATGAGCAGTTCTTC

v_gene: TRBV7-9
abundance: .
d_gene: TRBD2
j_gene: TRBJ2-5
CDR3aa: CASSFGDSGKEETQYF
CDR3nt: TGTGCCAGCAGCTTTGGGGATAGCGGGAAGGAAGAGACCCAGTACTTC

v_gene: TRBV7-2
abundance: .
d_gene: .
j_gene: TRBJ2-7
CDR3aa: CASSHIGSHEQYF
CDR3nt: TGTGCCAGCAGCCACATTGGATCCCACGAGCAGTACTTC

v_gene: TRBV10-3
abundance: .
d_gene: .
j_gene: TRBJ1-1
CDR3aa: CAISGGEGVRLDTEAFF
CDR3nt: TGTGCCATCAGTGGAGGGGAGGGAGTACGGCTCGACACTGAAGCTTTCTTT

v_gene: TRBV7-9
abundance: .
d_gene: .
j_gene: TRBJ2-2
CDR3aa: CASSFKGPNTGELFF
CDR3nt: TGTGCCAGCAGCTTTAAGGGGCCCAACACCGGGGAGCTGTTTTTT

v_gene: TRBV27
abundance: once
d_gene: .
j_gene: TRBJ1-2
CDR3aa: CASSARTGFGYTF
CDR3nt: TGTGCCAGCAGTGCCAGAACAGGGTTTGGCTACACCTTC

v_gene: TRBV4-1
abundance: .
d_gene: .
j_gene: TRBJ1-6
CDR3aa: CASSQEPGDSPLHF
CDR3nt: TGCGCCAGCAGCCAAGAGCCAGGTGACTCACCCCTCCACTTT

v_gene: TRBV1
abundance: .
d_gene: .
j_gene: TRBJ2-3
CDR3aa: CTSSQGGPAGSTDTQYF
CDR3nt: TGCACCAGCAGCCAAGGAGGGCCAGCGGGGAGCACAGATACGCAGTATTTT

v_gene: TRBV6-1
abundance: .
d_gene: .
j_gene: TRBJ2-3
CDR3aa: CASSEEPLGNTQYF
CDR3nt: TGTGCCAGCAGTGAGGAGCCACTGGGGAATACGCAGTATTTT

v_gene: TRBV4-1
abundance: .
d_gene: .
j_gene: TRBJ2-7
CDR3aa: CASSQDLGLLSYEQYF
CDR3nt: TGCGCCAGCAGCCAAGATCTGGGGCTACTCTCCTACGAGCAGTACTTC

v_gene: TRBV11-2
abundance: .
d_gene: .
j_gene: TRBJ1-5
CDR3aa: CASSLDGGAEPQHF
CDR3nt: TGTGCCAGCAGCTTAGATGGGGGGGCTGAGCCCCAGCATTTT

v_gene: TRBV27
abundance: .
d_gene: TRBD1
j_gene: TRBJ1-6
CDR3aa: CASTPTGGDFPLHF
CDR3nt: TGTGCCAGCACCCCTACAGGGGGCGATTTTCCCCTCCACTTT

v_gene: TRBV10-3
abundance: .
d_gene: TRBD1
j_gene: TRBJ2-7
CDR3aa: CAISHTGGTYEQYF
CDR3nt: TGTGCCATCAGTCATACAGGGGGTACCTACGAGCAGTACTTC

v_gene: TRBV6-5
abundance: .
d_gene: .
j_gene: TRBJ1-1
CDR3aa: CASSYSAGSGYTEAFF
CDR3nt: TGTGCCAGCAGTTACTCGGCAGGGTCGGGCTACACTGAAGCTTTCTTT

v_gene: TRBV7-8
abundance: .
d_gene: .
j_gene: TRBJ2-7
CDR3aa: CASSDRDGYEQYF
CDR3nt: TGTGCCAGCAGCGACCGGGACGGCTACGAGCAGTACTTC

v_gene: TRBV27
abundance: .
d_gene: .
j_gene: TRBJ1-1
CDR3aa: CASSPPRTNTEAFF
CDR3nt: TGTGCCAGCAGCCCCCCAAGGACGAACACTGAAGCTTTCTTT

v_gene: TRBV5-1
abundance: .
d_gene: TRBD1
j_gene: TRBJ2-7
CDR3aa: CASSYRGSPYEQYF
CDR3nt: TGCGCCAGCAGCTACAGGGGGAGCCCTTACGAGCAGTACTTC

v_gene: TRBV14
abundance: .
d_gene: .
j_gene: TRBJ1-5
CDR3aa: CASLYQPQHF
CDR3nt: TGTGCCAGCCTATATCAGCCCCAGCATTTT

v_gene: TRBV9
abundance: .
d_gene: .
j_gene: TRBJ1-1
CDR3aa: CASSVDGVVMNTEAFF
CDR3nt: TGTGCCAGCAGCGTAGACGGGGTGGTGATGAACACTGAAGCTTTCTTT

v_gene: TRBV9
abundance: few
d_gene: .
j_gene: TRBJ1-1
CDR3aa: CASSGTVNTEAFF
CDR3nt: TGTGCCAGCAGCGGGACGGTGAACACTGAAGCTTTCTTT

v_gene: TRBV27
abundance: .
d_gene: .
j_gene: TRBJ2-7
CDR3aa: CASSLKGDSYEQYF
CDR3nt: TGTGCCAGCAGTTTAAAGGGGGATTCCTACGAGCAGTACTTC

v_gene: TRBV19
abundance: .
d_gene: .
j_gene: TRBJ2-1
CDR3aa: CASSTQGLSSYNEQFF
CDR3nt: TGTGCCAGTAGTACCCAGGGACTTTCCTCCTACAATGAGCAGTTCTTC

v_gene: TRBV6-5
abundance: .
d_gene: .
j_gene: TRBJ2-7
CDR3aa: CASSLGRGVEQYF
CDR3nt: TGTGCCAGCAGTTTGGGAAGAGGGGTCGAGCAGTACTTC